These T cell receptor beta chains were read from a single sample in a study of shared clonotypes between healthy human individuals. The data were produced by immunoSEQ multiplex PCR, yet TCRdb's version contains in-frame clones alone and is incomplete. The sample includes roughly 480,000 clones, 79% of them seen just once. The sample taken for sequencing was PBMCs. The receptors were sampled from a middle-aged woman in good health. Some clones in this sample may be carry-over from other donors' samples. Each CDR3 is given with its conserved first and last residue. The listing skips clone size in some rows; elsewhere it reads once, few, many or a size class.

TRBJ2-7,18,TRBV9,.,CASSVRRRVASRGYEQYF
TRBJ2-5,15,TRBV5-1,.,CASSGTTGVLETQYF
TRBJ2-1,16,TRBV27,.,CASRLIAGGPYNEQFF
TRBJ1-2,16,TRBV1,.,CTSSGDSLCKTYGYTF
TRBJ2-3,15,TRBV7-3,.,CASSLMGSTTDTQYF
TRBJ2-5,15,TRBV11-2,.,CASSLSGPGGETQYF
TRBJ2-2,13,TRBV6-5,.,CASSYVGTGELFF
TRBJ1-5,13,TRBV28,.,CASIRGRDQPQHF
TRBJ2-1,15,TRBV7-9,.,CASSLAGGTYNEQFF
TRBJ1-4,16,TRBV28,.,CASSLMGRKGGEKLFF
TRBJ2-7,15,TRBV5-1,.,CASTGLAGGLSEQYF
TRBJ2-3,18,TRBV7-6,once,CASSPGTHRTPYTDTQYF
TRBJ2-2,19,TRBV28,.,CASSPAGLAGDPNTGELFF
TRBJ2-5,13,TRBV27,.,CASSSRWEETQYF
TRBJ2-2,16,TRBV18,.,CASSSPSGANTGELFF
TRBJ2-7,16,TRBV7-8,.,CASSPFRGGQAHEQYF
TRBJ2-7,15,TRBV27,.,CASSSPGLHNYEQYF
TRBJ2-1,15,TRBV9,.,CASSGLAGIGNEQFF
TRBJ1-5,17,TRBV4-1,.,CASSKETGTGVNQPQHF
TRBJ2-3,15,TRBV7-3,once,CASSLLAGPTDTQYF
TRBJ2-7,13,TRBV2,.,CASSAGQAYEQYF
TRBJ2-2,12,TRBV27,few,CASSLSTGELFF
TRBJ2-6,17,TRBV4-2,.,CASSPIDVGAGANVLTF
TRBJ1-5,16,TRBV28,.,CASSLRVFPSNQPQHF
TRBJ2-3,15,TRBV5-4,.,CASSLRTSGEDTQYF
TRBJ2-3,18,TRBV27,once,CASTFRAGSGFMADTQYF
TRBJ2-7,17,TRBV28,.,CASSSFLLAGGAYEQYF
TRBJ2-5,15,TRBV15,.,CATSRDGQSQETQYF
TRBJ1-1,14,TRBV7-9,.,CASSSLLGNTEAFF
TRBJ1-2,13,TRBV6-5,.,CASSYFSAYGYTF
TRBJ2-5,12,TRBV7-6,.,CASSLVQETQYF
TRBJ2-7,15,TRBV7-2,.,CASSLSLASSYEQYF
TRBJ2-2,15,TRBV18,.,CASSLGQENTGELFF
TRBJ2-3,15,TRBV2,.,CASSERSGGLDTQYF
TRBJ2-5,15,TRBV5-6,.,CASSLTSGSRETQYF
TRBJ2-1,14,TRBV9,.,CASSAPTSFNEQFF
.,15,TRBV7-8,.,CASSLGTGQGYEQYF
TRBJ2-1,16,TRBV9,.,CASSVGGTSSYNEQFF
TRBJ2-1,19,TRBV19,.,CASSRGGIYTSGRPDEQFF
TRBJ2-5,14,TRBV2,.,CASTGPGGRETQYF
TRBJ2-1,15,TRBV28,.,CASSPPRLAWDEQFF
TRBJ2-3,16,TRBV4-3,.,CASSYQVGGPTDTQYF
TRBJ2-3,16,TRBV14,.,CASSFGLAGRSDTQYF
TRBJ1-1,16,TRBV5-1,.,CASSPRTGGVNTEAFF
TRBJ2-4,16,TRBV11-2,.,CASSLGTRTQGNIQYF
TRBJ2-3,14,TRBV6-1,.,CASSENRGTDTQYF
TRBJ1-3,15,TRBV5-8,.,CASSPGGQSGNTIYF
TRBJ2-1,14,TRBV5-1,.,CASSIDRAGNEQFF
TRBJ2-5,14,TRBV28,.,CASSFRAPQETQYF
TRBJ2-7,15,TRBV5-1,.,CASSLNSGFLYEQYF
TRBJ1-3,12,TRBV5-4,.,CASSGGGNTIYF
TRBJ2-7,12,TRBV18,.,CASSHPRAEQYF
TRBJ1-3,15,TRBV5-6,.,CASSSTGDGGNTIYF